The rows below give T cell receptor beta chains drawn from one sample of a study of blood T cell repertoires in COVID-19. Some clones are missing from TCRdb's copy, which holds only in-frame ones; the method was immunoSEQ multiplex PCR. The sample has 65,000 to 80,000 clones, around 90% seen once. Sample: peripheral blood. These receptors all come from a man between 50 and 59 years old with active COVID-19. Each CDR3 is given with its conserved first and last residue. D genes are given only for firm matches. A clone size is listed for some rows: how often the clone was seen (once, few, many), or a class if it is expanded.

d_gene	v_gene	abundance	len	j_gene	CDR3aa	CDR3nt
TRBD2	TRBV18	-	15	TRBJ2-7	CASSSGGLAGNEQYF	TGTGCCAGCTCATCGGGTGGGCTAGCGGGAAACGAGCAGTACTTC
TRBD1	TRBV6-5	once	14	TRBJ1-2	CASSYGTVGHGYTF	TGTGCCAGCAGTTACGGGACAGTCGGTCATGGCTACACCTTC
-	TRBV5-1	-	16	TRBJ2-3	CASAQTASGFSDTQYF	TGCGCCAGCGCGCAGACTGCCTCCGGGTTCTCAGATACGCAGTATTTT
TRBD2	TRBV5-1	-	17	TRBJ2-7	CASSLDELAGQSYEQYF	TGCGCCAGCAGCTTGGATGAACTAGCGGGTCAATCCTACGAGCAGTACTTC
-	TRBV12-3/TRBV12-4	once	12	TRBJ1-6	CASSTGNSPLHF	TGTGCCAGCAGTACAGGAAATTCACCCCTCCACTTT
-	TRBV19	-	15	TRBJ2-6	CASSMGASGANVLTF	TGTGCCAGTAGTATGGGGGCCTCTGGGGCCAACGTCCTGACTTTC
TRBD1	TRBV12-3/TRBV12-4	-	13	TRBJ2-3	CASTVTGADTQYF	TGTGCCAGCACCGTGACAGGGGCAGATACGCAGTATTTT
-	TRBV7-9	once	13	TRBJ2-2	CASTNRVAGELFF	TGTGCCAGCACAAACAGGGTTGCGGGGGAGCTGTTTTTT
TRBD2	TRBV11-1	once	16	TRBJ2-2	CASSLAIGGAAGELFF	TGTGCCAGCAGCTTAGCGATCGGGGGGGCGGCCGGGGAGCTGTTTTTT
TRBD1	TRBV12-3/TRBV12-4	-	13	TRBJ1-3	CASGDRVGNTIYF	TGTGCCAGCGGGGACAGGGTTGGAAACACCATATATTTT
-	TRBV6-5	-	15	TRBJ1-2	CASRGDSLNGYGYTF	TGTGCCAGCAGGGGCGACAGTCTGAATGGGTATGGCTACACCTTC
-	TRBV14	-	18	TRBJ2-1	CASSHMSLFMSSYNEQFF	TGTGCCAGCAGCCACATGTCCCTCTTCATGAGCTCCTACAATGAGCAGTTCTTC
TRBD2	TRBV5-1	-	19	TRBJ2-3	CASSLVPYGRAASTDTQYF	TGCGCCAGCAGCTTGGTGCCCTACGGGAGGGCCGCGAGCACAGATACGCAGTATTTT
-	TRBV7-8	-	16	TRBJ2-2	CASGREGAGSTGELFF	TGTGCCAGCGGGCGAGAGGGGGCGGGATCCACCGGGGAGCTGTTTTTT
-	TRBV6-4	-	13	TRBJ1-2	CASSETANYGYTF	TGTGCCAGCAGTGAGACAGCTAACTATGGCTACACCTTC
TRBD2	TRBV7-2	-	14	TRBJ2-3	CASNPTGGTDTQYF	TGTGCCAGCAACCCAACGGGGGGAACAGATACGCAGTATTTT
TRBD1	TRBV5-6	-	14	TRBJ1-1	CASSFWDRDTEAFF	TGTGCCAGCAGCTTTTGGGACAGGGACACTGAAGCTTTCTTT
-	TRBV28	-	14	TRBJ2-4	CASTQQGSKNIQYF	TGTGCCAGCACCCAGCAGGGATCCAAAAACATTCAGTACTTC
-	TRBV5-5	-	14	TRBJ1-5	CASSVGQQNQPQHF	TGTGCCAGCAGCGTCGGACAGCAAAATCAGCCCCAGCATTTT
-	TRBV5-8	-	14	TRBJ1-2	CASSTPGHNYGYTF	TGTGCCAGCAGCACGCCGGGACATAACTATGGCTACACCTTC
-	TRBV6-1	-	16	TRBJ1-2	CASSDLAGPTNYGYTF	TGTGCCAGCAGTGATCTAGCAGGCCCGACTAACTATGGCTACACCTTC
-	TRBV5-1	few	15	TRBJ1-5	CASSSGGQGNQPQHF	TGCGCCAGCAGCTCCGGTGGTCAGGGCAATCAGCCCCAGCATTTT
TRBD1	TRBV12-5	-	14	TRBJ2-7	CASGRGTGNYEQYF	TGTGCTAGTGGCCGCGGGACAGGAAACTACGAGCAGTACTTC
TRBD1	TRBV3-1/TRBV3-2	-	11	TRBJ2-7	CASSNRQGAYF	TGTGCCAGCAGCAACCGACAGGGAGCGTACTTC
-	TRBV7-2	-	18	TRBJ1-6	CASSLVFSAGMNNSPLHF	TGTGCCAGCAGCTTAGTTTTTTCGGCCGGGATGAATAATTCACCCCTCCACTTT
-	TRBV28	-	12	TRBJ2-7	CASSGQQYEQYF	TGTGCCAGCTCCGGACAGCAATACGAGCAGTACTTC